A selection of T cell receptor beta chains follows, all from one sample in a study of early T cells in non-severe SARS-CoV-2 infection. From the 5' RACE reads, TCRdb called clonotypes with MiXCR, one entry per CDR3 protein. The sample holds roughly 50,000 distinct CDR3 sequences, approximately 9.8% seen once. The sequencing input was whole blood. The receptors originated from an adult who was a healthcare worker with PCR-confirmed SARS-CoV-2 infection or an uninfected control (not recorded which). Each CDR3 is given with its conserved first and last residue. The order of the fields is D gene, J gene, V gene, clone size, CDR3 length, CDR3 DNA, CDR3 protein. The D gene is left open where the match is weak. Clone size is given for some rows only: seen once, a few or many times, or a class if the clone is expanded.

- | TRBJ1-1 | TRBV6-5 | medium-sized | 12 | TGTGCCGCGGAGGGAGACACGAGGGAAGCTTTCTTT | CAAEGDTREAFF
- | TRBJ2-2 | TRBV5-6 | many | 15 | TGTGCCAGCAGCCCGCGTACCGCGAACACCGGGGAGCTGTTTTTT | CASSPRTANTGELFF
TRBD2 | TRBJ2-1 | TRBV3-1 | - | 16 | TGTGCCAGCAGCCCCTTACTAGCGATATCCTACAATGAGCAGTTCTTC | CASSPLLAISYNEQFF
- | TRBJ2-4 | TRBV7-9 | many | 16 | TGTGCCAGCAGCTTATTCCTAGGTTGGGTCAAAAACATTCAGTACTTC | CASSLFLGWVKNIQYF
TRBD1 | TRBJ1-1 | TRBV6-5 | many | 15 | TGTGCCAGCAGTTACTCCGGACAGGGGCGCACTGAAGCTTTCTTT | CASSYSGQGRTEAFF
- | TRBJ2-5 | TRBV6-1 | - | 13 | TGTGCCAGCAGTGATGAGACAGCAGAGACCCAGTACTTC | CASSDETAETQYF
- | TRBJ2-7 | TRBV20-1 | few | 13 | TGCAGTGCTAGAACTAGGGGCCGCCGGGGGCAGTACTTC | CSARTRGRRGQYF
- | TRBJ2-7 | TRBV12-3/TRBV12-4 | many | 15 | TGTGCCAGCAGTTTTGGCGGGACGGACACCTACGAGCAGTACTTC | CASSFGGTDTYEQYF
- | TRBJ1-2 | TRBV7-2 | many | 15 | TGTGCCAGCAGCTTAGCCCGACACGGGAAGGATGGCTACACCTTC | CASSLARHGKDGYTF
- | TRBJ2-1 | TRBV20-1 | few | 13 | TGCAGTGCTAGAGAGCTAGGGGCCTATGAGCAGTTCTTC | CSARELGAYEQFF
- | TRBJ2-3 | TRBV20-1 | many | 12 | TGCAGTGCTTCAGACTCAGAAGATACGCAGTATTTT | CSASDSEDTQYF
TRBD2 | TRBJ2-7 | TRBV24-1 | - | 18 | TGTGCCACCATCAAATACGATAGCGGGTGTGATTTTTCCTACGAGCAGTACTTC | CATIKYDSGCDFSYEQYF
- | TRBJ1-6 | TRBV10-2 | few | 14 | TGCGCCAGCAGTGAGGGGGTAGAGGGATCACCCCTCCACTTT | CASSEGVEGSPLHF
TRBD1 | TRBJ2-1 | TRBV4-1 | - | 17 | TGCGCCAGCAGCCAAACAACCGGGACAGGTTATCCCAATGAGCAGTTCTTC | CASSQTTGTGYPNEQFF
- | TRBJ2-7 | TRBV25-1 | - | 14 | TGTGCCAGCAGTGAGCAGACAGAGTTGGGAGAGCAGTACTTC | CASSEQTELGEQYF
TRBD2 | TRBJ2-1 | TRBV6-2/TRBV6-3 | few | 15 | TGTGCCAGCAGTTACGAACGACTAGCGGGATCTGAGCAGTTCTTC | CASSYERLAGSEQFF
TRBD1 | TRBJ1-2 | TRBV19 | - | 13 | TGTGCCAGCAACAGACAGGGCAACTATGGCTACACCTTC | CASNRQGNYGYTF
- | TRBJ2-5 | TRBV6-1 | many | 13 | TGTGCCAGCGAGCGACAGAGGGGGGAGACCCAGTACTTC | CASERQRGETQYF
- | TRBJ2-7 | TRBV9 | many | 14 | TGTGCCAGCAGCGGGCAGGGGCTTTCCTGGGAGCAGTACTTC | CASSGQGLSWEQYF
- | TRBJ2-7 | TRBV10-2 | few | 16 | TGCGCCATCAGCAGTGGGCTTAAACGGGATTCCTACGAGCAGTACTTC | CAISSGLKRDSYEQYF
- | TRBJ2-7 | TRBV7-9 | many | 14 | TGTGCCAGCAGCTTGATAGCGGCCGCCTACGAGCAGTACTTC | CASSLIAAAYEQYF
TRBD1 | TRBJ1-2 | TRBV28 | many | 18 | TGTGCCAGCAGTTCATATAATGCTCCGGGACAGGAAGGCTATGGCTACACCTTC | CASSSYNAPGQEGYGYTF
- | TRBJ1-5 | TRBV27 | - | 16 | TGTGCCAGCAGTTTGGGAGGGGCCGGGGGCAATCAGCCCCAGCATTTT | CASSLGGAGGNQPQHF
- | TRBJ2-3 | TRBV6-4 | - | 14 | TGTGCCAGCAGTGACTCGGGGAGCACAGATACGCAGTATTTT | CASSDSGSTDTQYF
- | TRBJ2-7 | TRBV2 | many | 15 | TGTGCCAGCAGTGCCCAGGGACGGGGCCCCTACGAGCAGTACTTC | CASSAQGRGPYEQYF
- | TRBJ2-1 | TRBV6-5 | many | 14 | TGTGCCAGCAGTTACTCGGACAGCCCCAATGAGCAGTTCTTC | CASSYSDSPNEQFF
TRBD2 | TRBJ2-3 | TRBV11-2 | - | 15 | TGTGCCAGCAGCTTAGGCGGGAGAAGCCCAGATACGCAGTATTTT | CASSLGGRSPDTQYF
TRBD2 | TRBJ2-1 | TRBV28 | - | 15 | TGTGCCAGCAGACGGACTAGGGGTCTCATCAATGAGCAGTTCTTC | CASRRTRGLINEQFF
- | TRBJ1-2 | TRBV27 | many | 17 | TGTGCCAGCAGTTTCGTAGCTGTAGGATCCTACGGCTATGGCTACACCTTC | CASSFVAVGSYGYGYTF
TRBD1 | TRBJ1-2 | TRBV7-9 | many | 13 | TGTGCCAGCAGCCCTGGGACAGGCTATGGCTACACCTTC | CASSPGTGYGYTF
TRBD1 | TRBJ2-3 | TRBV5-1 | many | 17 | TGCGCCAGCAGTTCCGGGACAGGGGGCCTCAGCACAGATACGCAGTATTTT | CASSSGTGGLSTDTQYF
- | TRBJ1-1 | TRBV28 | few | 13 | TGTGCCAGCAGTCCCCCCGGCCGCACTGAAGCTTTCTTT | CASSPPGRTEAFF
- | TRBJ2-1 | TRBV20-1 | many | 16 | TGCAGTGCTAGAGGGAATCCAAGAGTAGACTATACTGAGCAGTTCTTC | CSARGNPRVDYTEQFF
- | TRBJ2-1 | TRBV6-5 | few | 15 | TGTGCCAGCAGAAAGAGAAAGAGTCCGTACAATGAGCAGTTCTTC | CASRKRKSPYNEQFF
- | TRBJ1-1 | TRBV19 | few | 12 | TGTGCCAGTAGTATTGGGTCAGGTGAAGCTTTCTTT | CASSIGSGEAFF
TRBD2 | TRBJ2-1 | TRBV7-3 | few | 15 | TGTGCCAGCAGCTTAGGACTAGCGAGCGACAATGAGCAGTTCTTC | CASSLGLASDNEQFF
TRBD1 | TRBJ1-5 | TRBV7-8 | few | 14 | TGTGCCAGCATGGACGGGACAGGTAATCAGCCCCAGCATTTT | CASMDGTGNQPQHF
- | TRBJ2-7 | TRBV7-2 | many | 15 | TGTGCCAGCAGCTTTCTCTACAGCGGATCCTACGAGCAGTACTTC | CASSFLYSGSYEQYF
TRBD1 | TRBJ2-7 | TRBV19 | - | 15 | TGTGCCAGTAGTCTCGGACAGGGGGCGGCCGACGAGCAGTACTTC | CASSLGQGAADEQYF
TRBD2 | TRBJ2-1 | TRBV11-3 | many | 16 | TGTGCCAGCAGCGGACTAGCGGGAGAATATAGGAATGAGCAGTTCTTC | CASSGLAGEYRNEQFF
- | TRBJ1-6 | TRBV6-1 | - | 14 | TGTGCCAGCAGTTTGCTCCAAGGAAATTCACCCCTCCACTTT | CASSLLQGNSPLHF
- | TRBJ2-7 | TRBV7-9 | - | 14 | TGTGCCAGCAGCACCACAGGGAATACCTACGAGCAGTACTTC | CASSTTGNTYEQYF
TRBD1 | TRBJ2-3 | TRBV24-1 | many | 15 | TGTGCCACCAGTGATCCCGACAGGGGACCAGATACGCAGTATTTT | CATSDPDRGPDTQYF
- | TRBJ2-7 | TRBV9 | - | 14 | TGTGCCAGCAGCGTAACCGGGACCCCCTGCGAGCAGTACTTC | CASSVTGTPCEQYF
- | TRBJ2-1 | TRBV7-2 | many | 16 | TGTGCCAGCAGCCCCCTGCCTACGGAGCCCTACAATGAGCAGTTCTTC | CASSPLPTEPYNEQFF
- | TRBJ1-1 | TRBV2 | many | 12 | TGTGCCACCCAACGGGCAAACACTGAAGCTTTCTTT | CATQRANTEAFF
TRBD1 | TRBJ1-1 | TRBV27 | few | 14 | TGTGCCAGCAGTATGGACAGGTCCAAAACTGAAGCTTTCTTT | CASSMDRSKTEAFF
- | TRBJ1-5 | TRBV27 | - | 18 | TGTGCCAGCAGTTTAGGTCGTGCTCAGGGAAAGGGCAATCAGCCCCAGCATTTT | CASSLGRAQGKGNQPQHF
TRBD2 | TRBJ2-1 | TRBV6-4 | - | 15 | TGTGCCAGCAGTGACAGGGGAGGGGACTACAATGAGCAGTTCTTC | CASSDRGGDYNEQFF
TRBD2 | TRBJ2-7 | TRBV20-1 | many | 16 | TGCAGTGCAACCGACCCAGGGGGACTAGCGGGATCCGAGCAGTACTTC | CSATDPGGLAGSEQYF
- | TRBJ2-1 | TRBV28 | - | 12 | TGTGCCAGCAGCCCCCTAGTGAGTGAGCAGTTCTTC | CASSPLVSEQFF
- | TRBJ2-1 | TRBV7-9 | many | 14 | TGTGCCAGCAGCTCCCCGGAAGTATACAATGAGCAGTTCTTC | CASSSPEVYNEQFF
- | TRBJ1-5 | TRBV20-1 | many | 13 | TGCAGTGCTCAGAGATATAGCAATCAGCCCCAGCATTTT | CSAQRYSNQPQHF
- | TRBJ2-5 | TRBV29-1 | few | 11 | TGCAGCGTAGGGGTACAAGAGACCCAGTACTTC | CSVGVQETQYF
- | TRBJ1-4 | TRBV5-1 | - | 14 | TGCGCCAGCAGCTTGGGACGTTTCAATGAAAAACTGTTTTTT | CASSLGRFNEKLFF
- | TRBJ2-1 | TRBV11-2 | many | 15 | TGTGCCAGCAGTTCGGGACTCTCTATCTACAATGAGCAGTTCTTC | CASSSGLSIYNEQFF
TRBD2 | TRBJ2-1 | TRBV29-1 | many | 14 | TGCAGCGTTGCCACTAGCGGGAGACCCAATGAGCAGTTCTTC | CSVATSGRPNEQFF
- | TRBJ2-7 | TRBV12-3/TRBV12-4 | few | 13 | TGTGCCAGCAGTACTAGGACAGCCTACGAGCAGTACTTC | CASSTRTAYEQYF
- | TRBJ2-7 | TRBV2 | many | 15 | TGTGCCAGCAGGAGAACGGGACTCTCCGGGGAGGAGCAGTACTTC | CASRRTGLSGEEQYF